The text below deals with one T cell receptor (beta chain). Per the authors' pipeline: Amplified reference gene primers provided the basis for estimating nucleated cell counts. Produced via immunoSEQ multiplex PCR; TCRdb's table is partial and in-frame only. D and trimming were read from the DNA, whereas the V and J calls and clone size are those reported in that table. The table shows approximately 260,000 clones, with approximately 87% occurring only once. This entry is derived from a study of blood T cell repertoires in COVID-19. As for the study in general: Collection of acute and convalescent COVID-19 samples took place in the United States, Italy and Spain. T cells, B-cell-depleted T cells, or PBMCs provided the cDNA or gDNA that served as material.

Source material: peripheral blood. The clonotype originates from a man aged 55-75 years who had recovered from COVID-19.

CDR3 sequence reads: CASSEYLSLGTDTQYF. The CDR3 DNA follows: TGTGCCAGCAGTGAATACTTGTCCCTAGGAACAGATACGCAGTATTTT. This rearrangement joins TRBV2 to TRBJ2-3; D gene uncertain. CDR3 length: 16 residues. The V gene's germline CDR1 is SNHLY and CDR2 FYNNEI. Trimming removed 2 bases from V and 3 bases from J, with 15 bases in between.